What follows is one T cell receptor beta chain and its context. No antigen is known for it. Base qualities were left out, and no much larger clone turns up one base away. The record originates from a study of technical replicates of blood from a handful of donors (dated 2017 in TCRdb). Library method: the immunoSEQ multiplex PCR assay. The immuneACCESS repertoire file appears here via TCRdb, limited to in-frame rearrangements. These files lack a portion of the clones; in checked studies, under half of the deficit traces to unresolved V genes, and the cause of the others is not known. The sample has about 93,000 clones on record, approximately 95% of them singletons. Of the sample, over 0.25% is held by the ten largest clones. Sample: T cells isolated from PBMCs. This sequence was found in a human donor in good health.

The DNA is as follows: TGTGCCAGCAGCCCAACAGCGGGAGTAGCCACAGATACGCAGTATTTT. Its translation reads: CASSPTAGVATDTQYF. The rearranged segments are TRBV5-4 and TRBJ2-3, with 8 middle bases fitting TRBD2. Taken from cysteine to phenylalanine, the CDR3 has 16 residues. Only the CDR3 portion is preserved as DNA: 48 bases, with reading frame beginning at the first base. The junction shows trimming of 4 bases on V and 2 bases on J, and the gene matches do not reach 9 bases of it. According to the germline V gene (reference sequence), CDR1 reads SGHNT and CDR2 reads YYREEE.